What follows are 22 T cell receptor beta chains derived from one specimen sequenced in a study of T cells expressing NK-cell markers. TCRdb reprocessed the 5' RACE reads and reports one entry per CDR3 protein, with no DNA. The listing records approximately 170,000 distinct CDR3 sequences. The material sequenced was blood T cells: a sorted CD56 or NKG2C T cell subset, CD4+ or CD8+ T cells, or bulk PBMC T cells (not recorded which). These receptors were obtained from a man aged 18-70 years in good health.

The chain recombines TRBV18 with TRBJ2-4; no DNA is available, so the TRBD2 call from TCRdb remains unchecked. The germline V gene has CDR1 KGHSH and CDR2 LQKENI. The CDR3 sequence is 14 residues long. The CDR3 sequence is CASSGGDRGSIQYF.

The chain is built from TRBV6-1 and TRBJ2-2; TCRdb returns TRBD2, unconfirmable since there is no DNA. From germline, CDR1 is MNHNS and CDR2 SASEGT. The CDR3 extends over 15 amino acids. CDR3 loop: CASSQGRASDGELFF.

The rearrangement uses TRBV7-2 and TRBJ1-1. Germline V gene lookup returns CDR1 SGHTA and CDR2 FQGNSA. The CDR3 runs 15 residues. The CDR3 sequence is CASSLGDLGYTEAFF.

V gene TRBV3-1 combines with J gene TRBJ1-3. CDR1 LGHDT and CDR2 YNNKEL come from the germline V gene (reference sequence). The CDR3 has 17 residues. Here the CDR3 reads CASSQEWPRVGPDTIYF.

The V call is TRBV5-6, the J call TRBJ2-7; TCRdb outputs TRBD2, but without DNA this stays unchecked. Germline V gene data show CDR1 as SGHDT and CDR2 as YYEEEE. The CDR3 is 14 amino acids. The CDR3 here is CASSWTSGGYEQYF.

This chain joins TRBV15 and TRBJ2-6. The CDR3 is 14 amino acids. Germline V gene sequence: CDR1 LNHNV, CDR2 YYDKDF (reference sequence). CDR3 residues: CATSTGLEANVLTF.

The J gene is TRBJ1-2, the V gene TRBV19; with no DNA, the TCRdb D assignment of TRBD1 cannot be verified. Looked up from germline, CDR1 is LNHDA and CDR2 is SQIVND (reference sequence). The CDR3 runs 16 residues. The CDR3 loop is CASELWVGGQTYGYTF.

The chain couples TRBV27 to TRBJ1-2; TCRdb's D call of TRBD1 is untestable without DNA. CDR1 and CDR2 from the germline V gene are MNHEY and SMNVEV (reference sequence). This CDR3 is built from 14 residues. This chain's CDR3 is CASSLGPQGHGYTF.

The chain links TRBV7-2 to TRBJ2-1; without DNA, the TCRdb call of TRBD1 cannot be checked. CDR1 and CDR2 from the germline V gene are SGHTA and FQGNSA. This CDR3 is built from 15 residues. CDR3 sequence: CASSPTGTGWFEQFF.

This chain joins TRBV3-1 and TRBJ2-1; the TRBD1 assignment by TCRdb is unverifiable without DNA. In germline, CDR1 is LGHDT, CDR2 YNNKEL (reference sequence). The CDR3 sequence is 14 residues long. The CDR3 spells CASSSGPWLHEQFF.

The chain recombines TRBV11-1 with TRBJ2-7; the D call of TRBD1 rests on TCRdb alone, since no DNA is present to check it. CDR3 length equals 15 residues. Germline loops: CDR1 SGHAT, CDR2 FQDESV (reference sequence). CDR3 residues: CASSSPRDRRSEQYF.

This sequence joins TRBV6-5 and TRBJ1-1; TCRdb outputs TRBD1, but without DNA this stays unchecked. The CDR3 length is 17 residues. CDR1 MNHEY and CDR2 SVGAGI come from the germline V gene. This chain's CDR3 is CASSYSILGQMNTEAFF.

The chain recombines TRBV9 with TRBJ2-7. The CDR3 covers 15 residues. Germline V gene data show CDR1 as SGDLS and CDR2 as YYNGEE. The CDR3 loop reads CASSAEQSNSYEQYF. The full variable domain, its missing parts supplied by reference TRBV9 and TRBJ2-7, is DSGVTQTPKHLITATGQRVTLRCSPRSGDLSVYWYQQSLDQGLQFLIQYYNGEERAKGNILERFSAQQFPDLHSELNLSSLELGDSALYFCASSAEQSNSYEQYFGPGTRLTVT.

The chain carries TRBV24-1 and TRBJ2-1. CDR1 is KGHDR and CDR2 is SFDVKD in the germline V gene. The length of the CDR3 is 14 residues. The CDR3 reads CATSVSKFMSGQFF.

This clonotype shows up as hyperexpanded by frequency. The rearrangement joins TRBV20-1 to TRBJ2-1. From germline, CDR1 is DFQATT and CDR2 SNEGSKA (reference sequence). The CDR3 covers 11 residues. This chain's CDR3 is CSASVYNEQFF.

The V and J genes are TRBV12-3 or TRBV12-4 and TRBJ2-3; without DNA, the TCRdb call of TRBD2 cannot be checked. CDR3 length equals 15 residues. The CDR3 loop is CASSYPSGGTDTQYF.

The chain couples TRBV11-3 to TRBJ2-3; TCRdb outputs TRBD1, but without DNA this stays unchecked. This CDR3 spans 16 amino acids. Germline values: CDR1 SGHNT, CDR2 YENEEA. The CDR3 here is CASSSSDRESTDTQYF.

The rearrangement links TRBV18 to TRBJ2-4; the D gene TCRdb calls, TRBD1, cannot be checked with no DNA. From germline, CDR1 is KGHSH and CDR2 LQKENI. This CDR3 contains 16 residues. The CDR3 loop reads CASSPRTGLGKNIQYF.

J is TRBJ1-2 and V is TRBV5-1; TCRdb indicates TRBD1, and absent DNA this call remains unverified. This CDR3 spans 12 amino acids. Germline lookup yields CDR1 SGHRS and CDR2 YFSETQ. The CDR3 reads CASRTGGAGYTF.

J is TRBJ2-1 and V is TRBV11-2; TCRdb gives TRBD1 as the D gene, but with no DNA this cannot be confirmed. The CDR3 has 17 residues. Looked up from germline, CDR1 is SGHAT and CDR2 is FQNNGV. The CDR3 is CASSFTVGGAKYNEQFF.

The CDR3 is CASSSGGYNSPLHF. This sequence joins TRBV27 and TRBJ1-6; TCRdb's D call, TRBD1, is unchecked because there is no DNA. The CDR3 length is 14 residues. Per germline, CDR1 MNHEY and CDR2 SMNVEV (reference sequence).

The chain carries TRBV25-1 and TRBJ2-5; lacking DNA, the TRBD1 call made by TCRdb goes unchecked. In germline, CDR1 is MGHDK, CDR2 SYGVNS. The length of the CDR3 is 13 residues. This CDR3 is CASEDGGQETQYF.